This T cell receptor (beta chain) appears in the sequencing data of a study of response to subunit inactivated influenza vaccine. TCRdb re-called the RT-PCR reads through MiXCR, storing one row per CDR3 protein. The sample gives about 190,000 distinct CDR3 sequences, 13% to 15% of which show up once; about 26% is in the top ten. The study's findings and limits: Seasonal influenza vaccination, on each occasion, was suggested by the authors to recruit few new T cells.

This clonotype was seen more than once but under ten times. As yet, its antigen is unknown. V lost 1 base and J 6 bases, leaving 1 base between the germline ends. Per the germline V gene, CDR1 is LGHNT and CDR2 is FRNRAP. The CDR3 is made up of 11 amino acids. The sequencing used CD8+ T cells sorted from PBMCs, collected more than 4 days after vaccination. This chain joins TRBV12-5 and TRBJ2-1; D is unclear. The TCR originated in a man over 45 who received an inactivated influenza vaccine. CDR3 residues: CASGLGNEQFF. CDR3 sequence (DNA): TGTGCTAGTGGTTTGGGCAATGAGCAGTTCTTC.